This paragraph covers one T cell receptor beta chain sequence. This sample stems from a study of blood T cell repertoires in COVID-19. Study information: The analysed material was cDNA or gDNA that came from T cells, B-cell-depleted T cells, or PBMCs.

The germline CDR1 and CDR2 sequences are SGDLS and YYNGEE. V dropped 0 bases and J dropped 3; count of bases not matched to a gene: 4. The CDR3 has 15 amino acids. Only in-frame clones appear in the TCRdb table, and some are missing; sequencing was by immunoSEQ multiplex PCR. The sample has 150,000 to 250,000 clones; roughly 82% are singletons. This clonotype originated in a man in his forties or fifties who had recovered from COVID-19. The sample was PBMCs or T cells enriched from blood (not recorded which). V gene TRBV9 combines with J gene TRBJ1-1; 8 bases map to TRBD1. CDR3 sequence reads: CASSVGTGGDTEAFF. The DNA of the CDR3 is TGTGCCAGCAGCGTAGGAACAGGGGGGGACACTGAAGCTTTCTTT.